The 27 T cell receptor beta chains given below trace back to one sample, sequenced in a study of T cell changes during pregnancy in multiple sclerosis. Some clones are missing from TCRdb's copy, which holds only in-frame ones; the method was immunoSEQ multiplex PCR. The table lists tens of thousands of clones, roughly 92% of them singletons, with 3.7% in the top ten. Specimen: peripheral blood, collected after pregnancy. The receptors derive from a female donor in good health, enrolled as a control in a pregnancy study.

The chain joins TRBV4-3 to TRBJ2-1; D is unclear. Trimming removed 0 bases at V and 5 bases at J, with 8 bases between. CDR3 length: 14 residues. The germline V gene has CDR1 LGHNA and CDR2 YSLEER. Here the CDR3 reads CASSQDVQNNEQFF. The CDR3 nucleotides are TGCGCCAGCAGCCAAGATGTCCAGAACAATGAGCAGTTCTTC.

This clone was counted once. This chain uses TRBV4-2 with TRBJ1-5, with 10 bases aligning to TRBD1. CDR3 size: 18 residues. Germline values: CDR1 LGHNA, CDR2 YNFKEQ. Trimming removed 0 bases from V and 2 bases from J; junction bases left unmatched: 7. In DNA form, the CDR3 reads TGTGCCAGCAGCCAAGAACTTATTGGGACAGGGGGCAATCAGCCCCAGCATTTT. It is translated as CASSQELIGTGGNQPQHF.

This clone was found once. The chain has TRBV28 and TRBJ1-1; D is unresolved. Germline V lookup: CDR1 MDHEN, CDR2 SYDVKM. V was cut by 6 bases and J by 4 bases, with 9 bases left in between. This CDR3 has 12 amino acids. CDR3 DNA: TGTGCCAGCAGGGTGGGAGGCACTGAAGCTTTCTTT. It codes for CASRVGGTEAFF.

This clone was detected a few times. The chain joins TRBV27 to TRBJ2-5; D call uncertain. Trimming shortened V by 1 base and J by 1 base, and 10 bases separated the two germline ends. Looked up from germline, CDR1 is MNHEY and CDR2 is SMNVEV (reference sequence). The CDR3 spans 15 residues. The CDR3 loop is CASSLLDRFQETQYF. CDR3 DNA: TGTGCCAGCAGTTTATTAGATCGCTTCCAAGAGACCCAGTACTTC.

Turning to this clone: Other DNA sequences of this sample code for an identical CDR3. The V and J genes are TRBV5-1 and TRBJ1-1; a possible D gene is TRBD1 (6 bases). From germline, CDR1 is SGHRS and CDR2 YFSETQ. This CDR3 comprises 14 residues. Trimming shortened V by 1 base and J by 3 bases, and 10 bases separated the two germline ends. The CDR3 DNA sequence: TGCGCCAGCAGCTTGACAGGGAGGGACACTGAAGCTTTCTTT. It is translated as CASSLTGRDTEAFF.

The chain is built from TRBV4-1 and TRBJ2-7; D might be TRBD1 (5 bases). Trimming stripped 1 base from V and 2 bases from J, with 12 bases between. Germline-derived CDR1 and CDR2 are MGHRA and YSYEKL. The CDR3 loop spans 15 amino acids. The CDR3 bases are TGCGCCAGCAGCCAAGGACAGACACCTACCTACGAGCAGTACTTC. Encoded protein: CASSQGQTPTYEQYF.

V is TRBV10-3 and J is TRBJ2-3, with TRBD2 matching 14 bases. Germline CDR1 and CDR2: ENHRY and SYGVKD. The CDR3 runs 18 residues. J was trimmed by 6 bases and V by 0 bases; bases with no gene match: 8. CDR3: CAISESEETSGGVDTQYF. The CDR3, as DNA: TGTGCCATCAGTGAGTCGGAGGAGACTAGCGGGGGGGTGGATACGCAGTATTTT.

V is TRBV5-4 and J is TRBJ1-4; 9 bases are a match to TRBD1. V was clipped by 9 bases and J by 5 bases; unmatched bases: 14. The CDR3 runs 16 residues. Germline V gene sequence: CDR1 SGHNT, CDR2 YYREEE (reference sequence). CDR3 loop: CATSPGQGIRNEKLFF. The CDR3 bases are TGTGCCACCAGTCCCGGACAGGGGATCCGGAATGAAAAACTGTTTTTT.

J is TRBJ2-7 and V is TRBV7-2; D not certain. CDR1 and CDR2 from the germline V gene are SGHTA and FQGNSA. The CDR3 totals 13 residues. Trimming removed 5 bases from V and 2 bases from J, with 10 bases in between. CDR3 sequence reads: CASSPGAPYEQYF. CDR3 bases: TGTGCCAGCAGCCCCGGAGCCCCCTACGAGCAGTACTTC. The full variable domain, its missing parts supplied by reference TRBV7-2 and TRBJ2-7, is GAGVSQSPSNKVTEKGKDVELRCDPISGHTALYWYRQSLGQGLEFLIYFQGNSAPDKSGLPSDRFSAERTGGSVSTLTIQRTQQEDSAVYLCASSPGAPYEQYFGPGTRLTVT.

The chain uses TRBV5-6 and TRBJ2-7; TRBD1 might be the D (5 bases). Germline CDR1 reads SGHDT; CDR2 reads YYEEEE. Trimming removed 0 bases from V and 7 bases from J, with 14 bases in between. The CDR3 runs 14 residues. The CDR3 spells CASSLATETAEQYF. In DNA form, the CDR3 reads TGTGCCAGCAGCTTGGCCACGGAGACAGCGGAGCAGTACTTC.

This chain uses TRBV6-5 with TRBJ2-5, with 8 nucleotides matching TRBD1. The better agreement between TRBJ2-7 and the DNA end casts doubt on the J call. Germline V lookup: CDR1 MNHEY, CDR2 SVGAGI. This CDR3 region has 12 residues. The DNA of the CDR3 is TGTGCCTCAAGGACAGGGCCCTACGAGCAGTACTTC. It codes for CASRTGPYEQYF.

The chain combines TRBV6-1 with TRBJ2-2, with 11 bases fitting TRBD2. The CDR3 loop spans 18 amino acids. Germline V gene sequence: CDR1 MNHNS, CDR2 SASEGT. The V segment lost 4 bases and the J segment 3 bases; nucleotides outside the gene matches: 10. The CDR3 reads CASSGWDSGRAHTGELFF. CDR3 bases: TGTGCCAGCAGTGGGTGGGATAGCGGGAGGGCCCACACCGGGGAGCTGTTTTTT.

The rearrangement links TRBV11-2 to TRBJ2-7, with TRBD1 identical over 9 bases. V shed 3 bases and J 2 bases; nucleotides not matched to a gene: 5. In germline, CDR1 is SGHAT, CDR2 FQNNGV. The CDR3 contains 15 residues. CDR3 in DNA: TGTGCCAGCAGCTTGGGGGACAGGGAGGCCTACGAGCAGTACTTC. It encodes CASSLGDREAYEQYF.

The J gene is TRBJ1-1, the V gene TRBV6-5, with a weak D call TRBD1 (6 bases). The CDR3 is made up of 14 amino acids. Deletions cut 0 bases from V and 5 bases from J, with 10 bases between. CDR1 and CDR2 from the germline V gene are MNHEY and SVGAGI. For the CDR3, the DNA is TGTGCCAGCAGTTACTCCGGGGGGCGGACTGAAGCTTTCTTT. Translating it yields CASSYSGGRTEAFF.

This clone was detected only a few times. The V call is TRBV11-2, the J call TRBJ1-2, with D possibly matching TRBD1 (5 bases). This CDR3 is built from 13 residues. V was shortened by 5 bases and J by 4 bases, with 11 bases between the two germline ends. Germline-derived CDR1 and CDR2 are SGHAT and FQNNGV. The CDR3 here is CASSRGAFYGYTF. The CDR3 nucleotides are TGTGCCAGCAGCAGGGGTGCGTTCTATGGCTACACCTTC.

The rearrangement links TRBV6-1 to TRBJ1-1, with 9 bases identical to TRBD1. There are 14 residues in the CDR3. Germline-derived CDR1 and CDR2 are MNHNS and SASEGT. V trimming: 7 bases; J trimming: 3 bases; junction bases outside the gene matches: 6. CDR3 nucleotides: TGTGCCAGCATTATACAGGGGGCGGACACTGAAGCTTTCTTT. Translation gives CASIIQGADTEAFF.

The genes are TRBV6-4 and TRBJ2-2; 12 bases line up with TRBD2. Germline assignment: CDR1 MRHNA and CDR2 SNTAGT. The V gene end was trimmed by 4 bases and the J gene end by 6 bases; junction bases not matched to a gene: 3. The CDR3 loop spans 15 amino acids. The CDR3 nucleotides read TGTGCCAGCAGTGGACTAGCGGGAGCAGCCGGGGAGCTGTTTTTT. It encodes CASSGLAGAAGELFF.

J is TRBJ2-7 and V is TRBV4-3, with D maybe TRBD1 (6 bases). Trimming removed 0 bases from V and 2 bases from J, with 8 bases in between. This CDR3 has 14 residues. CDR1 is LGHNA, CDR2 YSLEER, per germline. DNA of the CDR3: TGCGCCAGCAGCCAAGAAGGGGGTACCTACGAGCAGTACTTC. This translates into CASSQEGGTYEQYF.

The rearrangement joins TRBV15 to TRBJ2-6; 9 nucleotides line up with TRBD2. Germline-derived CDR1 and CDR2 are LNHNV and YYDKDF (reference sequence). V shed 3 bases and J 3 bases; nucleotides not matched to a gene: 9. CDR3 length equals 18 residues. CDR3 DNA sequence: TGTGCCACCAGCAGCCCTGCCCTAGCGGGGAATGGGGCCAACGTCCTGACTTTC. This translates into CATSSPALAGNGANVLTF.

This rearrangement joins TRBV6-6 to TRBJ1-1; D ambiguous. This CDR3 is 14 amino acids long. Germline lookup yields CDR1 MNHNY and CDR2 SVGAGI (reference sequence). V lost 6 bases, J lost 0 bases, and 11 bases lay in between. The CDR3 DNA follows: TGTGCCAGCAGACCCGCGGCTTTGAACACTGAAGCTTTCTTT. This sequence encodes CASRPAALNTEAFF.

The chain combines TRBV7-2 with TRBJ2-3; 9 bases line up with TRBD2. The germline V gene encodes CDR1 SGHTA and CDR2 FQGNSA. Trimming removed 5 bases from V and 2 bases from J; junction bases left unmatched: 8. There are 16 residues in the CDR3. The CDR3 DNA follows: TGTGCCAGCAGCCCAGGGACTAGCAGCGCCACAGATACGCAGTATTTT. It yields the protein CASSPGTSSATDTQYF.

The CDR3 here is CASSPLGLSWEQYF. CDR3 DNA sequence: TGTGCCAGCAGTCCCCTTGGACTATCTTGGGAGCAGTACTTC. J is TRBJ2-7 and V is TRBV27, with D possibly TRBD2 on 6 matching bases. This CDR3 comprises 14 residues. CDR1 is MNHEY, CDR2 SMNVEV, per germline (reference sequence). V dropped 5 bases and J dropped 7 bases, with 18 bases sitting between them.

The chain employs TRBV7-2 and TRBJ2-7, with a possible D match to TRBD2 (5 bases). CDR3 size: 13 residues. The germline CDR1 and CDR2 sequences are SGHTA and FQGNSA. The V end lost 4 bases, the J end lost 7 bases, and 14 bases lay between the germline ends. CDR3 coding DNA: TGTGCCAGCAGCTCGGATAGACGCGGGGAGCAGTACTTC. Translation: CASSSDRRGEQYF.

The genes are TRBV7-2 and TRBJ2-3; unclear D gene. The CDR3 is 12 residues long. V dropped 5 bases and J dropped 5 bases, with 8 bases sitting between them. CDR1 and CDR2 (germline): SGHTA, FQGNSA. The CDR3, as DNA: TGTGCCAGCAGCGCGCAGGTAGATACGCAGTATTTT. Its translation is CASSAQVDTQYF.

The chain couples TRBV6-6 to TRBJ2-7; 7 bases fit TRBD1. The CDR3 spans 14 residues. Germline CDR1 MNHNY, CDR2 SVGAGI (reference sequence). The ends lost 5 bases at V and 1 base at J; junction bases unmatched: 5. In DNA, the CDR3 is TGTGCCAGCAGTGAGACAGGGAAATCCTACGAGCAGTACTTC. Amino acids: CASSETGKSYEQYF.

The chain uses TRBV15 and TRBJ1-5; possibly TRBD1 for D (5 bases). There are 13 residues in the CDR3. Germline V gene sequence: CDR1 LNHNV, CDR2 YYDKDF (reference sequence). V lost 8 bases and J 4 bases, leaving 12 bases between the germline ends. The CDR3, as DNA: TGTGCCACCGGTTCAGGGCGGAATCAGCCCCAGCATTTT. Translating it yields CATGSGRNQPQHF.

The genes are TRBV29-1 and TRBJ1-6; a weak D match, TRBD1 (5 bases). The V gene's germline CDR1 is SQVTM and CDR2 ANQGSEA. The CDR3 spans 13 residues. The V and J ends lost 6 bases and 4 bases respectively, with 10 bases between them. CDR3 nucleotides: TGCAGCGTCTCGGACAAATATAATTCACCCCTCCACTTT. Protein: CSVSDKYNSPLHF. The variable domain in full, with the rest retrieved from reference TRBV29-1 and TRBJ1-6, is SAVISQKPSRDICQRGTSLTIQCQVDSQVTMMFWYRQQPGQSLTLIATANQGSEATYESGFVIDKFPISRPNLTFSTLTVSNMSPEDSSIYLCSVSDKYNSPLHFGNGTRLTVT.